Included here is one T cell receptor beta chain sequence, with context. It lacks a known antigen. No base quality information exists; no much larger clone differs at one position. The data derive from a study of cytomegalovirus exposure and HLA in healthy donors (dated by TCRdb to the late 2010s). Background on the whole study: An earlier analysis of 550 to 700 of the donors reported more than 250 Gb of sequence data and approximately 110 million unique TCR beta sequences from 150 million to 200 million T cells. All discovery cohort repertoires had been generated on a single sequencing platform. Along with the approximately 700-subject first cohort, a separate validation cohort of over 90 different subjects was used. Typing coverage varied by locus: about 629-640 donors for A, B, C, DRB1 and DQB1; more than 500 for DQA1; more than 600 for DPA1; roughly 450 for DPB1. Roughly 5 DR-DQ haplotypes were handled as single units for association and clustering, since linkage in the cohort was strong. A later analysis re-analyzed previously published TCR beta repertoires from 660 or so donors and added high-resolution HLA genotyping to study TCR occurrence patterns. To predict cytomegalovirus infection status, the study brought together high-throughput TCR immunosequencing, statistical association of individual TCRs with disease status, and machine learning. To decide whether each TCR beta V gene segment behaved as functional or pseudogenic, an earlier analysis of some 570 of the donors relied on high-throughput TCR beta sequencing. Approximately 300 gigabases of sequencing data and approximately 91 million unique TCR sequences made up an early release that covered about 640 HLA-typed donors. Rather than using new phenotypic data, the later analysis identified candidate immune exposures from TCR beta sequences and from how often those sequences occurred across donors. Donor age, sex, ethnicity and CMV serostatus were compiled together with the repertoire data. The genetic ancestry cluster associated with self-reported Caucasian donors included 80% to 90% of the roughly 400 genotyped donors. The study used immunosequencing to profile the T cell repertoires of approximately 690 subjects and linked those repertoires to cytomegalovirus serostatus. A later genetic analysis took genome-wide SNP genotypes for about 55% of the roughly 670 donors and used that subset as a discovery cohort. HLA typing covered class I and class II loci at four-digit resolution. Among 350 to 400 genotyped donors of the cohort, an average of about 240,000 unique TCR beta nucleotide sequences were sequenced per donor, roughly 18% of them non-productive. The study aimed to test whether cataloging public T cell receptors could reveal signatures of past pathogen exposure.

Points the paper makes about the study in general: Only TCR beta chains were sequenced in this cohort, and the absence of alpha or paired-chain data limited detectable features. A later analysis found that HLA-associated TCR beta chains were more clonally expanded and had lower generation probabilities than equally common non-associated chains. Several of the top co-occurrence clusters appeared to be linked to parvovirus B19, influenza, CMV and Epstein-Barr virus, according to a later analysis. Broadly in line with IMGT annotations, most TCR beta V segments showed up in productive rearrangements about 87% or about 30% of the time in an earlier analysis of 450 to 600 of the donors. Strong co-occurrence of HLA alleles, especially DR and DQ, made assigning TCR associations to individual alleles difficult. It was suggested by the authors that the approach could potentially be generalized to other disease states and immunological phenotypes. Across donors, most TCR sequences were observed very rarely, whereas some public TCRs were present in many individuals. A group of highly shared sequence variants was considered likely to be a technical artifact of the sequencing pipeline. A further reported finding was that TCR beta sequences accurately predicted the HLA-A and HLA-B alleles for most subjects in the first cohort. Correlated functional status among segregating V segments might reflect linkage disequilibrium, but an unknown experimental factor could not be ruled out. According to a later genetic analysis, donors in an Asian-associated ancestry cluster had fewer N-insertions in productive TCRs than the roughly 700-donor mean. A total of 150 or so TCR beta chains were listed by the study as associated with cytomegalovirus. Some 15 rarely observed V segments, including chromosome 9 orphons, were excluded from the earlier analysis of some 590 of the donors because counts were too low. Sequencing depth was assumed to be roughly uniform across donors in the presence/absence analyses, though that assumption may not hold. V-gene and J-gene trimming of TCR beta chains was associated with a missense DCLRE1C variant in a later genetic analysis, and the association was replicated in an independent cohort. In a later analysis, most CMV-associated TCR beta chains were found to appear HLA-restricted, with HLA associations seemingly driven largely by CMV exposure. According to a later analysis, TCR association rates differed among HLA loci, with DRB1 alleles showing the most associated TCRs and HLA-C alleles showing the fewest. Because HLA typing was missing for some donors at each locus, association tests included only the typed subset. At a false discovery rate of 0.05, a later analysis linked around 17,000 TCR beta sequences to specific HLA alleles. A few of the identified cytomegalovirus-associated TCR beta chains were confirmed in vitro to be specific for cytomegalovirus antigens. The only immune exposure information available for the cohort was CMV serostatus. The classifier was reported to diagnose cytomegalovirus status with high specificity and sensitivity in both the original cohort and the validation cohort.

The cohort consisted of hundreds of healthy bone marrow donors. Cohort members were all nominally healthy when sampled, although unrecorded immune exposures were likely present. The donor was CMV seropositive and belonged to the group of 250 to 300 seropositive cohort members. Each donor provided a peripheral blood sample, and peripheral blood mononuclear cells were used for TCR beta sequencing. Genomic DNA was extracted from the blood cell samples with the Qiagen DNeasy Blood Extraction Kit. Libraries were built with the immunoSEQ multiplex PCR assay. The multiplex PCR relied on a mix of 60 forward primers for TCR Vbeta segments and 13 reverse primers for TCR Jbeta segments. Amplification of the CDR3 region of rearranged TCR beta genes was performed with a multiplex PCR assay on genomic DNA. Amplified TCR beta libraries were sequenced as 87-base-pair reads on the Illumina HiSeq System. The paper's processing steps were these. Across the 640 or so repertoires, a later analysis counted 80 million or so unique TCR beta chains, 9 million to 14 million of which were shared by at least two donors. A nearest-neighbor algorithm error-corrected the raw reads and collapsed the reads into unique sequences, merging closely related sequences to remove PCR and sequencing errors. To assign V, D and J gene segments, CDR3 sequences were aligned to IMGT reference sequences. For a sequence to be retained, a match of at least six nucleotides to both a V gene segment and a J gene segment was required. Rearrangements were classified as productive when the CDR3 lacked stop codons and remained in frame with V and J, and all other rearrangements were classified as non-productive. CDR3 was defined by IMGT convention, running from the second conserved V-encoded cysteine to the conserved J-encoded phenylalanine. Sequences without an unambiguous match to a single V gene segment were excluded from the earlier analysis of 450 to 750 of the donors. In an earlier analysis of 587 of the donors, a V segment was called functional when productive rearrangements were above 56.7%, and segregating when the standard deviation between donors exceeded 5%. A statistical classification framework was built to diagnose cytomegalovirus status from the catalog of TCR beta chain sequences. V and J gene assignment, in a later analysis, came from comparing TCR nucleotide sequences with IMGT/GENE-DB human TR gene sequences. Using the TCRdist pipeline, a later analysis assigned CDR3 sequences along with most-parsimonious VDJ recombination scenarios. In a later analysis, each TCR beta chain was defined by its CDR3 amino acid sequence together with its V-gene family, and reads without a unique V-gene family were excluded. In a later analysis, a few hundred highly shared, low-generation-probability nucleotide sequences were removed to address suspected cross-contamination and a sequencing artifact. In a later analysis, a clonal expansion index for each public chain was calculated from normalized within-repertoire ranks of inferred template counts. In a later analysis, generation probabilities were computed using a VDJ recombination model fitted to out-of-frame rearrangements, and the results were checked against IGoR. Hypergeometric tests were used in a later analysis to score TCR-TCR, TCR-HLA and TCR-CMV co-occurrence, with a repertoire-size bias correction applied to the TCR pairs. A later analysis estimated false discovery rates by permuting HLA or CMV assignments 20 times. In a later analysis, co-occurring TCRs were grouped with DBSCAN, and TCRdist sequence similarity was added when clustering was performed within HLA-allele-positive subsets. Repertoires with fewer than 30,000 or more than 120,000 public chains, plus five repertoires with anomalous nucleotide sharing, were excluded from co-occurrence clustering. What TCRdb holds here is the immuneACCESS table cut down to in-frame rearrangements. Part of the clones is not present; checked against another copy, under half of the missing clones reflect an unresolved V gene, and the others are unexplained. The V and J calls and clone size were taken over from that table, and D and trimming were inferred from the DNA. This sample comprises 110,000 to 150,000 clones, 60% to 85% of them detected only once. Over 1% of the sample goes to the ten largest clones.

The receptor comes from a male donor in good health and CMV-seropositive. The specimen was PBMCs.

The CDR3 region reads CASSLTGHEQYF. The base sequence is TGTGCCAGCAGCCTTACAGGGCACGAGCAGTACTTC. In this chain, TRBV2 is recombined with TRBJ2-7; perhaps TRBD1 is the D gene, with 6 bases matching. CDR1 and CDR2 are read off the germline V gene as SNHLY and FYNNEI. The CDR3 sequence holds 12 residues, the cysteine and phenylalanine included. Of all the DNA, just the CDR3 is kept, 36 bases in frame from base 1. V loses 6 bases of germline sequence and J loses 5 bases, and the interval between the two ends is 11 bases.